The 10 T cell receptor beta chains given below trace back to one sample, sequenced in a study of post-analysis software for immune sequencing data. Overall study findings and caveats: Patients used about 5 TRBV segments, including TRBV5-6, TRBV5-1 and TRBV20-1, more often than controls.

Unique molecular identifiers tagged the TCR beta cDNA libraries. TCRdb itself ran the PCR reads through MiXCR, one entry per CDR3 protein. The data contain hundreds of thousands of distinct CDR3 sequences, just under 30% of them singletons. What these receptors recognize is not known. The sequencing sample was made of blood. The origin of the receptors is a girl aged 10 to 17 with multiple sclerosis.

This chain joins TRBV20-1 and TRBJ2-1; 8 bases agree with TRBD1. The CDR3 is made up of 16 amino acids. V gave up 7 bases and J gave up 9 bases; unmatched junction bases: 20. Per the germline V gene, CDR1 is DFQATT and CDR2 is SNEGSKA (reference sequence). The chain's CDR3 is CSVSPTEQGGVSEQFF. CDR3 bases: TGCAGTGTTAGCCCGACAGAACAGGGGGGAGTTAGTGAGCAGTTCTTC.

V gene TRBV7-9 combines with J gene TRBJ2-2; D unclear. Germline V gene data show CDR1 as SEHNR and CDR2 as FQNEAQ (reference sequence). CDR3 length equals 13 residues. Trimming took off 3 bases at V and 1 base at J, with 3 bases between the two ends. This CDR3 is CASSFLNTGELFF. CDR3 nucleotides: TGTGCCAGCAGCTTCTTGAACACCGGGGAGCTGTTTTTT.

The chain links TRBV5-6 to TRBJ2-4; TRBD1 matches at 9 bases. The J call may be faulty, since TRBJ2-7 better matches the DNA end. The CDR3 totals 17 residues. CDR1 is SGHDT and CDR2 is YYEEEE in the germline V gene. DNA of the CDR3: TGTGCCAGCAGCACGGACAGGGGACAGTCCGGACCCTACGAGCAGTACTTC. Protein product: CASSTDRGQSGPYEQYF.

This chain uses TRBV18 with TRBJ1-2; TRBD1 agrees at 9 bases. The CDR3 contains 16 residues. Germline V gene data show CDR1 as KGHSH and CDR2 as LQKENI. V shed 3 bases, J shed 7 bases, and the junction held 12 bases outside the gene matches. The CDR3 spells CASSPSGTGILSGYTF. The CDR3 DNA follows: TGTGCCAGCTCACCCTCCGGGACAGGGATATTAAGTGGCTACACCTTC. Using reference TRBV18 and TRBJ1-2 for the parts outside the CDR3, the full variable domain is NAGVMQNPRHLVRRRGQEARLRCSPMKGHSHVYWYRQLPEEGLKFMVYLQKENIIDESGMPKERFSAEFPKEGPSILRIQQVVRGDSAAYFCASSPSGTGILSGYTFGSGTRLTVV.

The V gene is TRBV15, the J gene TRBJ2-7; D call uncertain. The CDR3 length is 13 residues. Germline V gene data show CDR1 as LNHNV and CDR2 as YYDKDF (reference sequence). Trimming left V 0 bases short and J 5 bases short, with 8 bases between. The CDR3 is CATSRDVVNEQYF. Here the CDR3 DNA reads TGTGCCACCAGCAGAGATGTGGTGAACGAGCAGTACTTC.

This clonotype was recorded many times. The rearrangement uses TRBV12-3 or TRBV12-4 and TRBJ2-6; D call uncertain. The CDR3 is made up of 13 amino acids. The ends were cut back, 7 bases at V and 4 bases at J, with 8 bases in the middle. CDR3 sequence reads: CASKTTGANVLTF. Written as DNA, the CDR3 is TGTGCCAGCAAGACAACCGGGGCCAACGTCCTGACTTTC.

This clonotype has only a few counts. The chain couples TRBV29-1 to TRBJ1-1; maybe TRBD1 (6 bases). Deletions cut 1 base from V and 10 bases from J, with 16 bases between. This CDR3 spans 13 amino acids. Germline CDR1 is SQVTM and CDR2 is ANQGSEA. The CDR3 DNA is TGCAGCGTTGAAGGTCCCGGGACATCAGGAGCTTTCTTT. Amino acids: CSVEGPGTSGAFF.

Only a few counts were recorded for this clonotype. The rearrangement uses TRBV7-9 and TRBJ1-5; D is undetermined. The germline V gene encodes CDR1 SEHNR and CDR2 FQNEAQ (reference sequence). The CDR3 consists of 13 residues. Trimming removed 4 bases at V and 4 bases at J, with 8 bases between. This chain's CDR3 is CASSSFGNQPQHF. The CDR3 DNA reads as TGTGCCAGCAGCTCCTTCGGGAATCAGCCCCAGCATTTT.

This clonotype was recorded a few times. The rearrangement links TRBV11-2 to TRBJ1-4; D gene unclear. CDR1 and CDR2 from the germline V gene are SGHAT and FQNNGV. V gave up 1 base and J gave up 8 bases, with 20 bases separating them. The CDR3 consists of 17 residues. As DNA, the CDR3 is TGTGCCAGCAGCTTAGTAGGGTTTCCCCTAACCCACGAAAAACTGTTTTTT. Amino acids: CASSLVGFPLTHEKLFF.

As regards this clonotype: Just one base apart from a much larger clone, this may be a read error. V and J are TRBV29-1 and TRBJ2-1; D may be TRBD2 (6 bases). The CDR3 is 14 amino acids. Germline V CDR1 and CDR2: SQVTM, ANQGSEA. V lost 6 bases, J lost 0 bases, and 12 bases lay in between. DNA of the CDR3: TGCAGCGTCCTTGGGGGAGGCTCCTACAATGAGCAGTTCTTC. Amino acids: CSVLGGGSYNEQFF.